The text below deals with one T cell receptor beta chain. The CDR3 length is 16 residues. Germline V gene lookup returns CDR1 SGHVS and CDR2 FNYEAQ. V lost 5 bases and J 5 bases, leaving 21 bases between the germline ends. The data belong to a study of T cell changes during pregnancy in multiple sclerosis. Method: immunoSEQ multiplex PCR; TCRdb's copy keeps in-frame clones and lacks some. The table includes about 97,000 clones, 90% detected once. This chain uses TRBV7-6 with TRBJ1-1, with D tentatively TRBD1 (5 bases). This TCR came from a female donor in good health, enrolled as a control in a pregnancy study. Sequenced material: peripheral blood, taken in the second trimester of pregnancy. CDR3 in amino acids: CASSRGGGLFATEAFF. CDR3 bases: TGTGCCAGCAGCCGCGGGGGGGGTCTATTCGCTACTGAAGCTTTCTTT.